This is a list of T cell receptor beta chains from one sample in a study of response to subunit inactivated influenza vaccine. One entry per CDR3 protein results from TCRdb running MiXCR on the RT-PCR reads. The sample shows about 800,000 distinct CDR3 sequences, less than 25% of them seen only once. The material sequenced was PBMCs from blood, taken about 5 days after vaccination. Every receptor here comes from a man between 45 and 60 years old who received an inactivated influenza vaccine. The CDR3 runs from the conserved cysteine through the conserved F or W. D genes are given only for firm matches. Expanded clones get a size class; other rows say once, few or many, or leave the size out.

>TRBV20-1|TRBJ1-1|-|TRBD1
TGCAGTGCTAGGGGACAGGGGGGAAACACTGAAGCTTTCTTT
CSARGQGGNTEAFF
>TRBV15|TRBJ1-1|-|TRBD1
TGTGCCACCAGCAGACCCCTGGGACAGTACACTGAAGCTTTCTTT
CATSRPLGQYTEAFF
>TRBV30|TRBJ2-7|-|-
TGTGCCTGGAGTGTAAAGGGGCAACCTTACGAGCAGTACTTC
CAWSVKGQPYEQYF
>TRBV12-3/TRBV12-4|TRBJ2-7|few|-
TGTGCCAGCAGTCCGTCCGAGCAGTACTTC
CASSPSEQYF
>TRBV20-1|TRBJ2-1|-|TRBD2
TGCAGTGCTAGACTAGCGGGAGGGGGGTCCTACAATGAGCAGTTCTTC
CSARLAGGGSYNEQFF
>TRBV12-3/TRBV12-4|TRBJ2-4|-|TRBD2
TGTGCCAGCAGTTTAGGGACTAGCGGGAGTCTTGGAGACATTCAGTACTTC
CASSLGTSGSLGDIQYF
>TRBV6-6|TRBJ1-4|-|-
TGTGCCAGCAAGGGCACCCTTAATGAAAAACTGTTTTTT
CASKGTLNEKLFF
>TRBV4-2|TRBJ2-6|-|TRBD2
TGTGCCAGCAGCCCCTTGGGGGGGGCTGGGGCCAACGTCCTGACTTTC
CASSPLGGAGANVLTF
>TRBV28|TRBJ2-2|-|-
TGTGCCAGCAGTACCCAGAAAACCACAGGGAGTCTTCGGGGCACCGGGGAGCTGTTTTTT
CASSTQKTTGSLRGTGELFF
>TRBV20-1|TRBJ2-1|-|-
TGCAGTGCTAGACCCTCCTGGACGGTCTACAATGAGCAGTTCTTC
CSARPSWTVYNEQFF
>TRBV7-2|TRBJ1-5|few|-
TGTGCCAGCAGCTTAGGGAGGGTTCAGCCCCAGCATTTT
CASSLGRVQPQHF
>TRBV5-1|TRBJ2-5|few|-
TGCGCCAGCAGCTTGGCTCCCGAGTCCCACGGAGAGACCCAGTACTTC
CASSLAPESHGETQYF